This T cell receptor (beta chain) was sequenced in a study of T cells in tumors and immune-related adverse events. The repertoire was sequenced with immunoSEQ multiplex PCR; TCRdb's copy has only in-frame clones and lacks some. The sample includes approximately 8,100 clones, roughly 92% of them seen just once. The CDR3 length is 15 residues. The V gene lost 4 bases and the J gene lost 2 bases, with 10 bases spanning the gap. CDR1 and CDR2 (germline): SGHRS, YFSETQ. The sequence was collected from a female donor with metastatic renal cell carcinoma. The sample consisted of lymph node tissue, taken from a patient treated with anti-PD-1 therapy. The chain has TRBV5-1 and TRBJ2-6; D possibly matches TRBD1 or TRBD2 (5 bases each). CDR3 sequence reads: CASSPGPPGANVLTF. In nucleotides, the CDR3 is TGCGCCAGCAGCCCGGGACCCCCTGGGGCCAACGTCCTGACTTTC. The complete variable domain, with remaining parts taken from reference TRBV5-1 and TRBJ2-6, reads KAGVTQTPRYLIKTRGQQVTLSCSPISGHRSVSWYQQTPGQGLQFLFEYFSETQRNKGNFPGRFSGRQFSNSRSEMNVSTLELGDSALYLCASSPGPPGANVLTFGAGSRLTVL.